These T cell receptor beta chains were read from a single sample in a study of shared clonotypes between healthy human individuals. Libraries were prepared by immunoSEQ multiplex PCR; TCRdb keeps only in-frame clonotypes and omits some of them. The sample consists of hundreds of thousands of clones, roughly 70% of them appearing once. Sequencing used memory CD4+ T cells sorted from blood. The origin of the receptors is a woman aged 30 to 39 in good health. Each CDR3 is given with its conserved first and last residue. The order of the fields is clone size, V gene, J gene, CDR3 length, D gene, CDR3 protein, CDR3 DNA. D genes are given only for firm matches. Clone size is given for some rows only: seen once, a few or many times, or a class if the clone is expanded.

abundance: NA
v_gene: TRBV11-1
j_gene: TRBJ1-1
len: 15
d_gene: NA
CDR3aa: CASSLSTQGGTEAFF
CDR3nt: TGTGCCAGCAGCTTATCGACTCAGGGAGGCACTGAAGCTTTCTTT

abundance: few
v_gene: TRBV11-2
j_gene: TRBJ2-7
len: 14
d_gene: NA
CDR3aa: CASSLARSRYEQYF
CDR3nt: TGTGCCAGCAGCTTAGCCAGGTCGCGGTACGAGCAGTACTTC

abundance: NA
v_gene: TRBV10-2
j_gene: TRBJ2-1
len: 14
d_gene: TRBD2
CDR3aa: CASKDFSGIGEQFF
CDR3nt: TGCGCCAGCAAGGACTTTAGCGGGATTGGTGAGCAGTTCTTC

abundance: NA
v_gene: TRBV2
j_gene: TRBJ2-3
len: 14
d_gene: NA
CDR3aa: CASRSQGNIDTQYF
CDR3nt: TGTGCCAGCAGGTCTCAGGGGAATATAGATACGCAGTATTTT

abundance: NA
v_gene: TRBV5-1
j_gene: TRBJ1-2
len: 11
d_gene: NA
CDR3aa: CASSVGDGYTF
CDR3nt: TGCGCCAGCAGCGTAGGAGATGGCTACACCTTC

abundance: few
v_gene: TRBV6-1
j_gene: TRBJ2-7
len: 12
d_gene: TRBD1
CDR3aa: CASTRDRREQYF
CDR3nt: TGTGCCAGCACCCGGGACAGGAGGGAGCAGTACTTC

abundance: NA
v_gene: TRBV7-2
j_gene: TRBJ1-4
len: 16
d_gene: NA
CDR3aa: CASSLATAGGREKLFF
CDR3nt: TGTGCCAGCAGCTTAGCCACCGCGGGGGGCCGGGAAAAACTGTTTTTT

abundance: NA
v_gene: TRBV2
j_gene: TRBJ2-5
len: 14
d_gene: TRBD2
CDR3aa: CASSRTSGKETQYF
CDR3nt: TGTGCCAGCAGCAGGACTAGCGGGAAGGAGACCCAGTACTTC

abundance: NA
v_gene: TRBV27
j_gene: TRBJ2-3
len: 12
d_gene: NA
CDR3aa: CASSRPFDTQYF
CDR3nt: TGTGCCAGCAGTCGACCCTTCGATACGCAGTATTTT

abundance: NA
v_gene: TRBV6-6
j_gene: TRBJ2-7
len: 14
d_gene: NA
CDR3aa: CASSLPGESYEQYF
CDR3nt: TGTGCCAGCAGTCTTCCAGGCGAATCCTACGAGCAGTACTTC

abundance: NA
v_gene: TRBV6-6
j_gene: TRBJ1-1
len: 12
d_gene: NA
CDR3aa: CASSVLNTEAFF
CDR3nt: TGTGCCAGCAGTGTATTGAACACTGAAGCTTTCTTT

abundance: NA
v_gene: TRBV5-4
j_gene: TRBJ2-2
len: 14
d_gene: NA
CDR3aa: CASSLGSNTGELFF
CDR3nt: TGTGCCAGCAGCCTTGGCTCGAACACCGGGGAGCTGTTTTTT

abundance: few
v_gene: TRBV6-5
j_gene: TRBJ2-3
len: 14
d_gene: NA
CDR3aa: CASKVLESSSTQYF
CDR3nt: TGTGCCAGCAAGGTACTAGAATCCTCCAGTACGCAGTATTTT

abundance: NA
v_gene: TRBV20-1
j_gene: TRBJ2-7
len: 10
d_gene: NA
CDR3aa: CSAGPYEQYF
CDR3nt: TGCAGTGCGGGGCCCTACGAGCAGTACTTC

abundance: NA
v_gene: TRBV12-5
j_gene: TRBJ2-3
len: 16
d_gene: TRBD2
CDR3aa: CASGLGVAGEADTQYF
CDR3nt: TGTGCTAGTGGTTTGGGGGTAGCGGGAGAGGCAGATACGCAGTATTTT

abundance: NA
v_gene: TRBV28
j_gene: TRBJ2-7
len: 12
d_gene: NA
CDR3aa: CASRSGPYEQYF
CDR3nt: TGTGCCAGCAGATCGGGACCTTACGAGCAGTACTTC

abundance: few
v_gene: TRBV28
j_gene: TRBJ1-3
len: 14
d_gene: NA
CDR3aa: CASSIRGSGNTIYF
CDR3nt: TGTGCCAGCAGTATTAGGGGCTCTGGAAACACCATATATTTT

abundance: NA
v_gene: TRBV6-5
j_gene: TRBJ1-5
len: 15
d_gene: TRBD1
CDR3aa: CASSPDRGSNQPQHF
CDR3nt: TGTGCCAGCAGCCCCGACAGGGGAAGCAATCAGCCCCAGCATTTT

abundance: few
v_gene: TRBV28
j_gene: TRBJ2-2
len: 15
d_gene: TRBD2
CDR3aa: CASSTGTSHTGELFF
CDR3nt: TGTGCCAGCAGCACCGGGACTAGTCACACCGGGGAGCTGTTTTTT

abundance: NA
v_gene: TRBV25-1
j_gene: TRBJ2-7
len: 15
d_gene: TRBD2
CDR3aa: CASSKASGTTYEQYF
CDR3nt: TGTGCCAGCAGTAAGGCTAGCGGAACCACCTACGAGCAGTACTTC

abundance: NA
v_gene: TRBV11-2
j_gene: TRBJ2-7
len: 16
d_gene: TRBD1
CDR3aa: CASSITSGTGKYEQYF
CDR3nt: TGTGCCAGCAGCATCACCTCCGGGACAGGGAAATACGAGCAGTACTTC

abundance: NA
v_gene: TRBV27
j_gene: TRBJ1-2
len: 16
d_gene: NA
CDR3aa: CASSTRSTGVFNGYTF
CDR3nt: TGTGCCAGCTCTACTCGGAGCACAGGTGTTTTTAATGGCTACACCTTC

abundance: NA
v_gene: TRBV11-2
j_gene: TRBJ1-5
len: 14
d_gene: NA
CDR3aa: CASSLTGGVQPQHF
CDR3nt: TGTGCCAGCAGCTTAACGGGGGGCGTTCAGCCCCAGCATTTT

abundance: NA
v_gene: TRBV28
j_gene: TRBJ2-7
len: 13
d_gene: NA
CDR3aa: CASSLFTGSEQYF
CDR3nt: TGTGCCAGCAGTTTATTTACAGGGAGTGAGCAGTACTTC

abundance: NA
v_gene: TRBV27
j_gene: TRBJ2-2
len: 14
d_gene: NA
CDR3aa: CASAPGFRTGELFF
CDR3nt: TGTGCCAGCGCGCCGGGGTTTCGGACCGGGGAGCTGTTTTTT

abundance: NA
v_gene: TRBV7-9
j_gene: TRBJ2-5
len: 18
d_gene: NA
CDR3aa: CASSAPPWGGTYQETQYF
CDR3nt: TGTGCCAGCAGCGCTCCCCCGTGGGGCGGCACGTACCAAGAGACCCAGTACTTC

abundance: NA
v_gene: TRBV4-1
j_gene: TRBJ2-4
len: 14
d_gene: TRBD2
CDR3aa: CASSSSGSRNIQYF
CDR3nt: TGCGCCAGCAGCTCTAGCGGGAGCAGGAACATTCAGTACTTC

abundance: NA
v_gene: TRBV10-3
j_gene: TRBJ2-1
len: 12
d_gene: NA
CDR3aa: CAISGVDNEQFF
CDR3nt: TGTGCCATCAGTGGGGTGGACAATGAGCAGTTCTTC

abundance: NA
v_gene: TRBV11-2
j_gene: TRBJ2-7
len: 16
d_gene: TRBD2
CDR3aa: CASSLGLAGPNYEQYF
CDR3nt: TGTGCCAGCAGCTTGGGACTAGCGGGGCCTAACTACGAGCAGTACTTC

abundance: NA
v_gene: TRBV6-5
j_gene: TRBJ2-5
len: 14
d_gene: TRBD2
CDR3aa: CASRSFSGQETQYF
CDR3nt: TGTGCCAGCAGGAGCTTTAGCGGGCAAGAGACCCAGTACTTC

abundance: NA
v_gene: TRBV5-1
j_gene: TRBJ1-1
len: 15
d_gene: NA
CDR3aa: CASSSAGTGNTEAFF
CDR3nt: TGCGCCAGCAGCTCAGCAGGTACGGGGAACACTGAAGCTTTCTTT

abundance: NA
v_gene: TRBV5-6
j_gene: TRBJ1-1
len: 14
d_gene: NA
CDR3aa: CASSFGRMNTEAFF
CDR3nt: TGTGCCAGCAGCTTCGGACGGATGAACACTGAAGCTTTCTTT

abundance: NA
v_gene: TRBV6-1
j_gene: TRBJ2-5
len: 18
d_gene: NA
CDR3aa: CASSEALSGRSWGETQYF
CDR3nt: TGTGCCAGCAGTGAAGCGTTGTCAGGCAGATCCTGGGGGGAGACCCAGTACTTC

abundance: NA
v_gene: TRBV29-1
j_gene: TRBJ1-1
len: 14
d_gene: TRBD1
CDR3aa: CSVRQGRGNTEAFF
CDR3nt: TGCAGCGTACGACAGGGGAGGGGGAACACTGAAGCTTTCTTT

abundance: few
v_gene: TRBV11-3
j_gene: TRBJ2-2
len: 18
d_gene: TRBD2
CDR3aa: CASSLDGLADKNTGELFF
CDR3nt: TGTGCCAGCAGCTTAGATGGGCTAGCGGACAAGAACACCGGGGAGCTGTTTTTT

abundance: NA
v_gene: TRBV5-1
j_gene: TRBJ2-3
len: 12
d_gene: NA
CDR3aa: CASSLEGDTQYF
CDR3nt: TGCGCCAGCAGCTTGGAGGGGGATACGCAGTATTTT

abundance: NA
v_gene: TRBV5-1
j_gene: TRBJ2-5
len: 14
d_gene: NA
CDR3aa: CASSLALGQETQYF
CDR3nt: TGCGCCAGCAGCTTGGCTTTGGGGCAAGAGACCCAGTACTTC

abundance: few
v_gene: TRBV5-1
j_gene: TRBJ2-1
len: 15
d_gene: TRBD1
CDR3aa: CASSLGDRDGNEQFF
CDR3nt: TGCGCCAGCAGCTTGGGGGACAGGGACGGCAATGAGCAGTTCTTC

abundance: few
v_gene: TRBV28
j_gene: TRBJ1-5
len: 13
d_gene: TRBD1
CDR3aa: CASHGQEIQPQHF
CDR3nt: TGTGCCAGCCACGGACAGGAGATCCAGCCCCAGCATTTT

abundance: NA
v_gene: TRBV6-5
j_gene: TRBJ1-2
len: 14
d_gene: NA
CDR3aa: CASRWSYHGEGYTF
CDR3nt: TGTGCCAGCAGGTGGTCCTACCACGGAGAAGGCTACACCTTC